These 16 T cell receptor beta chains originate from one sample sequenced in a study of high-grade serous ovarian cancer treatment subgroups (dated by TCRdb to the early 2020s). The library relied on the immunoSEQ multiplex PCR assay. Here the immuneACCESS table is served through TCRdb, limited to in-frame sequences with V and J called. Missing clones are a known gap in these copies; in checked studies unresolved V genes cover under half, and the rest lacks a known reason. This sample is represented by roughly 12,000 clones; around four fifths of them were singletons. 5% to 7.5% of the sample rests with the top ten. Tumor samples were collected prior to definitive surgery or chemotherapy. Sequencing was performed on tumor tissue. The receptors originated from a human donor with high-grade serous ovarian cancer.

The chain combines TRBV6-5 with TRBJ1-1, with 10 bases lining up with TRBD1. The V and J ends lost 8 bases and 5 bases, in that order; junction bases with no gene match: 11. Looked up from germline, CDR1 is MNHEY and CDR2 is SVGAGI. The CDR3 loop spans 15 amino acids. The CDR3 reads CASRLIRTGGTEAFF. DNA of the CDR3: TGTGCCAGCCGCCTAATTAGGACAGGGGGTACTGAAGCTTTCTTT.

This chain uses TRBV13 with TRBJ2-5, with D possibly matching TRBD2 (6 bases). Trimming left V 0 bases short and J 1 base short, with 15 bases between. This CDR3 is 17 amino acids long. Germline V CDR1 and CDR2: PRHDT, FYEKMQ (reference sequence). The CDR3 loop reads CASSLGTPWGLQETQYF. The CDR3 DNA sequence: TGTGCCAGCAGCTTAGGAACCCCCTGGGGACTCCAAGAGACCCAGTACTTC.

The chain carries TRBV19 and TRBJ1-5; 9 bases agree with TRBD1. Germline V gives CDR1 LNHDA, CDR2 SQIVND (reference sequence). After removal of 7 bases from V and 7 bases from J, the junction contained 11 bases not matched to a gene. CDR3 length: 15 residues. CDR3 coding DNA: TGTGCCAGTACCATCTCGGGACAGGGTAGGCAGCCCCAGCATTTT. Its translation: CASTISGQGRQPQHF.

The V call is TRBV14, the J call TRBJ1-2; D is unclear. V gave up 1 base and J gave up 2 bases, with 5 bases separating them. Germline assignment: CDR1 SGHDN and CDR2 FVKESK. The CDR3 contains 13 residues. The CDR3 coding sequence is TGTGCCAGCAGCCAAGCACGGAACTATGGCTACACCTTC. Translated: CASSQARNYGYTF.

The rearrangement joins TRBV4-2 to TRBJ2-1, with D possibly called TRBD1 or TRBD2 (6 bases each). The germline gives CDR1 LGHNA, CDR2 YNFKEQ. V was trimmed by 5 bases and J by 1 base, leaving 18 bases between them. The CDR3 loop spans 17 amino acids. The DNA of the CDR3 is TGTGCCAGCAGCTTGGGGGGCAGGATAGGGTCCTACAATGAGCAGTTCTTC. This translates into CASSLGGRIGSYNEQFF.

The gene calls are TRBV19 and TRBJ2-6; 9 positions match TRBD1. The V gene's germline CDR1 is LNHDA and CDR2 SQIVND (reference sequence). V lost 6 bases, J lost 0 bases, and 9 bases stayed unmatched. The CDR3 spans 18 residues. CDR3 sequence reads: CASRIQGAPPSGANVLTF. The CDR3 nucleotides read TGTGCCAGTAGGATACAGGGGGCGCCCCCCTCTGGGGCCAACGTCCTGACTTTC.

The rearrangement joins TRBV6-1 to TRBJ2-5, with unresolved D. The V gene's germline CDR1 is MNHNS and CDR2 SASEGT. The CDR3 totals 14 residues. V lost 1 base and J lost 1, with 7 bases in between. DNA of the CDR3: TGTGCCAGCAGTGAAGTGAACATCCAAGAGACCCAGTACTTC. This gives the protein CASSEVNIQETQYF.

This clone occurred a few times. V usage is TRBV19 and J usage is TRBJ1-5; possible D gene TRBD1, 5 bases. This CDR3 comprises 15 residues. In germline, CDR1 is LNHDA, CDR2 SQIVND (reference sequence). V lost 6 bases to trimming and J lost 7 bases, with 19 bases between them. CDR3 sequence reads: CASSRTGTMSQPQHF. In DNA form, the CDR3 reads TGTGCCAGTAGCCGTACCGGGACGATGAGCCAGCCCCAGCATTTT. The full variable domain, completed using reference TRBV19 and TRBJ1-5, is DGGITQSPKYLFRKEGQNVTLSCEQNLNHDAMYWYRQDPGQGLRLIYYSQIVNDFQKGDIAEGYSVSREKKESFPLTVTSAQKNPTAFYLCASSRTGTMSQPQHFGDGTRLSIL.

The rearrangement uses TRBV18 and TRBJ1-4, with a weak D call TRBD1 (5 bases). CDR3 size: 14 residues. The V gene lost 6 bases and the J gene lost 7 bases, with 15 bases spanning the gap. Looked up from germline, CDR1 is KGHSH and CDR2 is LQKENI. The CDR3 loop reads CASSPQGSFEKLFF. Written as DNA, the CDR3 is TGTGCCAGCTCGCCGCAGGGCTCTTTTGAAAAACTGTTTTTT.

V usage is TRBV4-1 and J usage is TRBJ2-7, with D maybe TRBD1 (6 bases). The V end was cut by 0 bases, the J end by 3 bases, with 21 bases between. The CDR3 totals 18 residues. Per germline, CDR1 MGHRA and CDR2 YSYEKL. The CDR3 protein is CASSQELEATIGGYEQYF. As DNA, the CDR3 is TGCGCCAGCAGCCAAGAGCTGGAGGCCACCATAGGGGGCTACGAGCAGTACTTC.

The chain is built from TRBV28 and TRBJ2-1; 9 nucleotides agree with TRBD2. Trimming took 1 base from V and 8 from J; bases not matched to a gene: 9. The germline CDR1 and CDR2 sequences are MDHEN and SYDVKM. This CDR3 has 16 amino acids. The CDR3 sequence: CASSLLRLAGLYEQFF. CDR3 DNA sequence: TGTGCCAGCAGTTTATTGCGGCTAGCGGGACTGTATGAGCAGTTCTTC. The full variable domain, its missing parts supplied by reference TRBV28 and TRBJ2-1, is DVKVTQSSRYLVKRTGEKVFLECVQDMDHENMFWYRQDPGLGLRLIYFSYDVKMKEKGDIPEGYSVSREKKERFSLILESASTNQTSMYLCASSLLRLAGLYEQFFGPGTRLTVL.

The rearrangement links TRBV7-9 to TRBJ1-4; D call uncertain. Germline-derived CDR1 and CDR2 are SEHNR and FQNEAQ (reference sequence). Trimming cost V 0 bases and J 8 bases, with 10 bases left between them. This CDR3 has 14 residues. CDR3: CASSLARREEKLFF. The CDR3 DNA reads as TGTGCCAGCAGCTTAGCGCGGAGGGAAGAAAAACTGTTTTTT. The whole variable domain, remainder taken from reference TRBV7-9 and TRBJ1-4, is DTGVSQNPRHKITKRGQNVTFRCDPISEHNRLYWYRQTLGQGPEFLTYFQNEAQLEKSRLLSDRFSAERPKGSFSTLEIQRTEQGDSAMYLCASSLARREEKLFFGSGTQLSVL.

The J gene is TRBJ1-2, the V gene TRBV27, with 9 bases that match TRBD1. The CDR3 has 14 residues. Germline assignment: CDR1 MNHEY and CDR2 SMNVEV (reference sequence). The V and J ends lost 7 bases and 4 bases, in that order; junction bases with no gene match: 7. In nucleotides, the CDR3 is TGTGCCAGCACCAAGGACAGGGGCCTCTATGGCTACACCTTC. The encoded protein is CASTKDRGLYGYTF.

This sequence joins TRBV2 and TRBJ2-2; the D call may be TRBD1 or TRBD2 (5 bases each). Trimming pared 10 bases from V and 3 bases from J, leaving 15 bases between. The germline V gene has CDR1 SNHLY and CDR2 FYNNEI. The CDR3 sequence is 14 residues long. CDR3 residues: CAIKTGLDTGELFF. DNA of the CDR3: TGTGCCATCAAGACGGGGCTCGACACCGGGGAGCTGTTTTTT.

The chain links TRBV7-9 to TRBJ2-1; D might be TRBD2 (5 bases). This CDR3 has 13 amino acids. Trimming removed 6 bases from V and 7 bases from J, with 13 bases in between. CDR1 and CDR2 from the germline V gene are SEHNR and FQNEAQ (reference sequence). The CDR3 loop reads CASRPRETNEQFF. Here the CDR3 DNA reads TGTGCCAGCAGACCACGGGAAACAAATGAGCAGTTCTTC. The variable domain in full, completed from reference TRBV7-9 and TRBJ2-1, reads DTGVSQNPRHKITKRGQNVTFRCDPISEHNRLYWYRQTLGQGPEFLTYFQNEAQLEKSRLLSDRFSAERPKGSFSTLEIQRTEQGDSAMYLCASRPRETNEQFFGPGTRLTVL.

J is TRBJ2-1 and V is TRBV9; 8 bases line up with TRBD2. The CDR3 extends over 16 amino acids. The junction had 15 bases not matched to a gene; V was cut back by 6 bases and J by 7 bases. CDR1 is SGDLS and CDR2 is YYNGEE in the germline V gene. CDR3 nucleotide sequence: TGTGCCAGCACCCGCCGGAGAAGCGGGAGTGATAATGAGCAGTTCTTC. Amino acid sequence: CASTRRRSGSDNEQFF.